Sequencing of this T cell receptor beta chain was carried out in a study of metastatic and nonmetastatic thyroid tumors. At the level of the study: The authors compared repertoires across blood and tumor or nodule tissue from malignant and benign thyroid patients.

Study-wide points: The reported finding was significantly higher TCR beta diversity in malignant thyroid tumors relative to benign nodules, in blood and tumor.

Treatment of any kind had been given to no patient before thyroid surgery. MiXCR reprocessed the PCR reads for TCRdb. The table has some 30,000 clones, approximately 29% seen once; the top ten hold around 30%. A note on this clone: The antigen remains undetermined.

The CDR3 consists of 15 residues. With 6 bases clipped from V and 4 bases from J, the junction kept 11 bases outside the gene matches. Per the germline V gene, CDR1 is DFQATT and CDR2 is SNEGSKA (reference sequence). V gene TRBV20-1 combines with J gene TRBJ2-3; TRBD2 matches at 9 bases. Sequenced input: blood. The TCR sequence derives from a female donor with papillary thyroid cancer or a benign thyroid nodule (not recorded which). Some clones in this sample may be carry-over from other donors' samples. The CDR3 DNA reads TGCAGTGCAGGGGGACCGGGACTAGCCCCAGATACGCAGTATTTT. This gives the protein CSAGGPGLAPDTQYF.